These T cell receptor beta chains were read from a single sample in a study of shared clonotypes between healthy human individuals. TCRdb's table, derived via immunoSEQ multiplex PCR, lists solely in-frame clones and lacks some. Of fewer than 350,000 clones listed, around 87% are singletons. The sample comprised memory CD8+ T cells sorted from blood. All receptors derive from a man aged 18-30 years in good health. The CDR3 runs from the conserved cysteine through the conserved F or W. The D gene is left open where the match is weak. Some rows have no size entry. The others give once, few or many, or a class for an expanded clone.

len,d_gene,abundance,j_gene,v_gene,CDR3aa,CDR3nt
16,TRBD1,.,TRBJ2-7,TRBV10-3,CAISERGQGVPYEQYF,TGTGCCATCAGCGAAAGGGGACAGGGTGTTCCCTACGAGCAGTACTTC
12,.,.,TRBJ1-4,TRBV5-1,CASSLNGEKLFF,TGCGCCAGCAGCTTGAACGGTGAAAAACTGTTTTTT
14,TRBD1,.,TRBJ2-7,TRBV5-1,CASYDRVYFYEQYF,TGCGCCAGCTACGACAGGGTTTATTTCTACGAGCAGTACTTC
13,.,.,TRBJ2-7,TRBV5-6,CASSSEGRDEQYF,TGTGCCAGCAGCTCAGAAGGCCGGGACGAGCAGTACTTC
14,.,.,TRBJ2-1,TRBV5-5,CASSLPGSYNEQFF,TGTGCCAGCAGCTTGCCAGGGAGCTACAATGAGCAGTTCTTC
13,.,once,TRBJ2-7,TRBV10-2,CASSEYRPYEQYF,TGCGCCAGCAGTGAATACAGACCCTACGAGCAGTACTTC
12,.,.,TRBJ2-7,TRBV11-2,CASSPEGYEQYF,TGTGCCAGCAGTCCCGAGGGCTACGAGCAGTACTTC
15,TRBD1,.,TRBJ2-7,TRBV13,CASSLMGQGHYEQYF,TGTGCCAGCAGCTTAATGGGACAGGGGCACTACGAGCAGTACTTC
15,.,.,TRBJ1-6,TRBV30,CAWSVLWGDNSPLHF,TGTGCCTGGAGTGTATTATGGGGTGATAATTCACCCCTCCACTTT
14,.,.,TRBJ1-1,TRBV27,CTSSLSIGYAEAFF,TGTACCAGCAGTTTATCGATTGGGTACGCTGAAGCTTTCTTT
16,TRBD1,.,TRBJ1-2,TRBV15,CATSPETGRIEYGYTF,TGTGCCACCAGCCCAGAGACAGGGCGAATTGAGTATGGCTACACCTTC
18,.,.,TRBJ1-4,TRBV30,CAWSDLSEPSAANEKLFF,TGTGCCTGGAGTGACCTTTCGGAGCCCTCTGCGGCTAATGAAAAACTGTTTTTT
15,.,once,TRBJ2-4,TRBV5-1,CASSLGRVGQNIQYF,TGCGCCAGCAGCCTGGGGCGGGTTGGCCAAAACATTCAGTACTTC
14,TRBD2,.,TRBJ2-3,TRBV9,CASSAAGGTDTQYF,TGTGCCAGCAGCGCAGCGGGAGGAACAGATACGCAGTATTTT
16,.,.,TRBJ2-1,TRBV4-1,CASSQEYLLAYNEQFF,TGCGCCAGCAGCCAAGAGTACCTTCTGGCCTACAATGAGCAGTTCTTC
18,TRBD1,once,TRBJ1-5,TRBV2,CASSSPGTGTGLNQPQHF,TGTGCCAGCAGTAGTCCCGGGACAGGGACGGGGCTCAATCAGCCCCAGCATTTT
14,TRBD1,.,TRBJ2-5,TRBV6-6,CASSLDRAQETQYF,TGTGCCAGCAGCCTCGACAGGGCCCAAGAGACCCAGTACTTC
14,.,.,TRBJ1-1,TRBV10-2,CASSEPGMNTEAFF,TGCGCCAGCAGTGAACCTGGCATGAACACTGAAGCTTTCTTT
16,.,.,TRBJ1-4,TRBV7-9,CASSSLRWIEGQKLFF,TGTGCCAGCAGCTCGTTACGTTGGATAGAGGGCCAAAAACTGTTTTTT
18,.,.,TRBJ2-6,TRBV5-6,CASSLVRTISSGANVLTF,TGTGCCAGCAGCTTGGTTCGAACCATAAGCTCTGGGGCCAACGTCCTGACTTTC
12,.,.,TRBJ2-7,TRBV7-9,CASSPGGGSGYF,TGTGCCAGCAGCCCTGGGGGTGGTAGCGGATACTTC
13,.,.,TRBJ2-7,TRBV6-1,CASSENRFYEQYF,TGTGCCAGCAGTGAGAACCGCTTCTACGAGCAGTACTTC
16,.,.,TRBJ2-7,TRBV6-1,CASSATGTYLSYEQYF,TGTGCCAGCAGTGCTACCGGGACCTACCTCTCCTACGAGCAGTACTTC
17,TRBD1,.,TRBJ1-2,TRBV19,CASSLGQGLLTFYGYTF,TGTGCCAGTAGTCTCGGACAGGGGCTCTTAACCTTCTATGGCTACACCTTC
11,.,.,TRBJ2-7,TRBV5-6,CASSFGVEQYF,TGTGCCAGCAGCTTTGGGGTGGAGCAGTACTTC
14,.,.,TRBJ2-2,TRBV28,CASSVGQNTGELFF,TGTGCCAGCAGCGTCGGACAGAACACCGGGGAGCTGTTTTTT